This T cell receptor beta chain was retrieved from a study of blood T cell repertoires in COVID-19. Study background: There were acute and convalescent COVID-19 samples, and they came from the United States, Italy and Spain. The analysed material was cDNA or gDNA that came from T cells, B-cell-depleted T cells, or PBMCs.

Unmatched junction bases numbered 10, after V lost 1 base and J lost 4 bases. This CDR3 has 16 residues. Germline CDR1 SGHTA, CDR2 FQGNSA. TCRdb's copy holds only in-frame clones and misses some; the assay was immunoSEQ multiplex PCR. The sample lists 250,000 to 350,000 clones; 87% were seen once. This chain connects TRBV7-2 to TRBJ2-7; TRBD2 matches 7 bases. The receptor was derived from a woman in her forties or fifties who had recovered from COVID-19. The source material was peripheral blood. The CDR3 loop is CASSLDLGGSLYEQYF. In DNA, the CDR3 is TGTGCCAGCAGCTTAGATCTCGGCGGGAGCTTATACGAGCAGTACTTC.